This paragraph covers one T cell receptor beta chain sequence. Antigen specificity is unknown. TCRdb recomputed calls from the reads with MiXCR, one row per CDR3 protein. The table shows over 200,000 distinct CDR3 sequences, with about 13% occurring only once. This CDR3 has 14 amino acids. Germline trimming cut 3 bases from V and 4 bases from J; bases unmatched to any gene: 6. Germline V CDR1 and CDR2: DFQATT, SNEGSKA (reference sequence). These data are taken from a study of T cell repertoires in cytomegalovirus infection. Study-level information: Both a matching HLA type and CMV infection were indicated by public TCR beta signatures. General study findings and limits: CMV carriers having the relevant HLA were flagged by cumulative public TCR beta family frequency. Clonotype analysis showed dominance of the ex vivo response by HLA-C-restricted CMV-specific TCR beta clonotypes.

The sample taken for sequencing was PBMCs. The rearrangement uses TRBV20-1 and TRBJ2-7; 10 nucleotides agree with TRBD2. This receptor was obtained from a human donor in good health (CMV status not recorded). Some clones in this sample may be carry-over from other donors' samples. CDR3 residues: CSASGLAVPYEQYF. CDR3 nucleotides: TGCAGTGCTAGTGGACTAGCGGTACCTTACGAGCAGTACTTC.